This T cell receptor beta chain came from a study of blood T cell repertoires in COVID-19. Clones were sequenced by immunoSEQ multiplex PCR, and TCRdb holds only the in-frame ones, with some missing. The sample carries 150,000 or so clones, about 85% recorded once. This CDR3 comprises 11 residues. The ends were cut back, 3 bases at V and 7 bases at J, with 3 bases in the middle. Sequenced input: peripheral blood. This receptor was identified in a man between 60 and 75 years old who had recovered from COVID-19. The chain couples TRBV12-3 or TRBV12-4 to TRBJ2-2; the D is unclear. The DNA for the CDR3 is TGTGCCAGCAGTTTTCTCGGGGAGCTGTTTTTT. Translated: CASSFLGELFF.